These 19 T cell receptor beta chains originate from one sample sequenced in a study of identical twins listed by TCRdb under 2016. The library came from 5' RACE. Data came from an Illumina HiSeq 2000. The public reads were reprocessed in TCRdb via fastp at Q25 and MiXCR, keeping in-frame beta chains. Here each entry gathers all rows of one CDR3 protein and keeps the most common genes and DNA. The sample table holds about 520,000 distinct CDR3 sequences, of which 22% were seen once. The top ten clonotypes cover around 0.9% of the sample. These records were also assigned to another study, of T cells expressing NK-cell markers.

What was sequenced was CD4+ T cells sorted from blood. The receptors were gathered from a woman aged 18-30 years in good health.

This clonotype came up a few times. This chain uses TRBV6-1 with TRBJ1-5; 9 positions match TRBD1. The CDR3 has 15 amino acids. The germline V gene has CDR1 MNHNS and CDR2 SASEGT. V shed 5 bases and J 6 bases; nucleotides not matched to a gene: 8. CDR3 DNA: TGTGCCAGCAGTAAACCGACAGGGGGTCTTCAGCCCCAGCATTTT. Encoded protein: CASSKPTGGLQPQHF.

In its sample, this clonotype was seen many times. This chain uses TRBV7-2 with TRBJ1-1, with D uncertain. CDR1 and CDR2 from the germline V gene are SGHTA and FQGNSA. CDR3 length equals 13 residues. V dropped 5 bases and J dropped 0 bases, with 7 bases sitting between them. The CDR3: CASSTTVNTEAFF. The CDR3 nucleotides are TGTGCCAGCAGCACCACAGTGAACACTGAAGCTTTCTTT.

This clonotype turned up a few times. CDR3 region: CSAGSPGQGSLRQPQHF. CDR3 in DNA: TGCAGTGCTGGGTCACCGGGACAGGGTTCTCTTCGGCAGCCCCAGCATTTT. The chain recombines TRBV20-1 with TRBJ1-5; the match to TRBD1 covers 9 bases. V lost 5 bases to trimming and J lost 7 bases; unmatched junction nucleotides: 18. The germline V gene encodes CDR1 DFQATT and CDR2 SNEGSKA (reference sequence). The CDR3 contains 17 residues.

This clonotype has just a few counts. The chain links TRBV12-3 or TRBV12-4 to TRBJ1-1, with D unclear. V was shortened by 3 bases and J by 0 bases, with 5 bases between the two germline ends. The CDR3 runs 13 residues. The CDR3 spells CASSFIMNTEAFF. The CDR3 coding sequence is TGTGCCAGCAGTTTCATCATGAACACTGAAGCTTTCTTT.

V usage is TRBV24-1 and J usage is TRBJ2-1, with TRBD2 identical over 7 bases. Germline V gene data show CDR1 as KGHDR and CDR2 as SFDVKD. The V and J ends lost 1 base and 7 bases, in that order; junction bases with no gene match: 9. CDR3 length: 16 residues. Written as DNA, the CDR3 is TGTGCCACCAGTGATTTTGGGCAGGGAGCGGGAAATGAGCAGTTCTTC. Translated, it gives CATSDFGQGAGNEQFF.

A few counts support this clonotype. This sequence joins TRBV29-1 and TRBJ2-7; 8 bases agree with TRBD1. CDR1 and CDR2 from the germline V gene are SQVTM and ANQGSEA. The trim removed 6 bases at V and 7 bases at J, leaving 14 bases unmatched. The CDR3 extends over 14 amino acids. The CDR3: CSVGRQGSVREQYF. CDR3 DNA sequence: TGCAGCGTCGGAAGACAGGGGTCGGTGAGGGAGCAGTACTTC.

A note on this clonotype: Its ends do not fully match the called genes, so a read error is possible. In DNA, the CDR3 is TGCAGTGCGAGAGGGGACCGTGCTGGGTCACCCCTCCACTTT. Translating it yields CSARGDRAGSPLHF. This rearrangement joins TRBV20-1 to TRBJ1-6; perhaps TRBD1 as D (5 bases). Germline V lookup: CDR1 DFQATT, CDR2 SNEGSKA (reference sequence). The CDR3 extends over 14 amino acids.

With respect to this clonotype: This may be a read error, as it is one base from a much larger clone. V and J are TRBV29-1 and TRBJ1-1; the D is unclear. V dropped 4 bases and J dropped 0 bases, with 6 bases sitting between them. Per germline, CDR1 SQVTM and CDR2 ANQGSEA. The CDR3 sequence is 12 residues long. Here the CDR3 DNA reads TGCAGCGTTGTAAAGGTGAACACTGAAGCTTTCTTT. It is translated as CSVVKVNTEAFF.

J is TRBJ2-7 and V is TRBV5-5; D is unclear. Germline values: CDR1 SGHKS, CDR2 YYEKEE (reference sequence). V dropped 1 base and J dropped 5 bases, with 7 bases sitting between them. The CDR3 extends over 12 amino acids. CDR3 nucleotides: TGTGCCAGCAGCTTGACGTGGGACGAGCAGTACTTC. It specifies CASSLTWDEQYF.

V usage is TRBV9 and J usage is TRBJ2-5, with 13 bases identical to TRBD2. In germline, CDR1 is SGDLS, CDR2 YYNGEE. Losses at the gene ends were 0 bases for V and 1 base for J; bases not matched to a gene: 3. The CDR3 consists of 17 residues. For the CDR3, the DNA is TGTGCCAGCAGCGTAGACGGGACTAGCGGGGCCCAAGAGACCCAGTACTTC. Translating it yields CASSVDGTSGAQETQYF.

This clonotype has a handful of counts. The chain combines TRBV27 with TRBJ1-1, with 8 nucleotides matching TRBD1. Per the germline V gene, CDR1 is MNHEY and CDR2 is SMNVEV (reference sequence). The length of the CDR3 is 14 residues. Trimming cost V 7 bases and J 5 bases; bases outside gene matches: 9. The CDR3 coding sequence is TGTGCCAGCACGTTGAACAGGGGGGGGACTGAAGCTTTCTTT. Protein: CASTLNRGGTEAFF.

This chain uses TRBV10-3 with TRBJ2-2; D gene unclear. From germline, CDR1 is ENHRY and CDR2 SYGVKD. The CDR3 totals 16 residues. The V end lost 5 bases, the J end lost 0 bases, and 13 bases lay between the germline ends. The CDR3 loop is CAISTVKRTNTGELFF. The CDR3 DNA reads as TGTGCCATCAGTACAGTCAAGAGAACGAACACCGGGGAGCTGTTTTTT.

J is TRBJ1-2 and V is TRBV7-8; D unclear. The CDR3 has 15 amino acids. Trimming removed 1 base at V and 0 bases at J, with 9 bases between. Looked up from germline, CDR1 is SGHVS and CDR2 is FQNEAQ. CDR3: CASSLVRRANYGYTF. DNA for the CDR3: TGTGCCAGCAGCTTAGTCCGAAGAGCTAACTATGGCTACACCTTC.

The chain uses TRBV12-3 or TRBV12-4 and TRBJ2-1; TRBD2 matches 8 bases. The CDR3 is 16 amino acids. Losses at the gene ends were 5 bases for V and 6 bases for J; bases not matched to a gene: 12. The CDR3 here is CASSTPTAGVPNEQFF. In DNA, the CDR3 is TGTGCCAGCAGTACTCCAACAGCGGGAGTTCCCAATGAGCAGTTCTTC.

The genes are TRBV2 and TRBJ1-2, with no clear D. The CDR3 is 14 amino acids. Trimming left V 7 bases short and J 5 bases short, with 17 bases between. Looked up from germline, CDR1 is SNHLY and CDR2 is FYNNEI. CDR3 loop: CASNPRLDLYGYTF. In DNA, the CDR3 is TGTGCCAGCAACCCCCGCCTAGATCTATATGGCTACACCTTC.

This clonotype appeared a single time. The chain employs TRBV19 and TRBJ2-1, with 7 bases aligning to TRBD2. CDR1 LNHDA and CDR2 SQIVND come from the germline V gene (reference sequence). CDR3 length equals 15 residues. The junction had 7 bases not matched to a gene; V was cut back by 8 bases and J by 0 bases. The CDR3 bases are TGTGCCAGTGGAAGAGCGGGAAGCTCCTACAATGAGCAGTTCTTC. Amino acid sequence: CASGRAGSSYNEQFF. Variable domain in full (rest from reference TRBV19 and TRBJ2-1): DGGITQSPKYLFRKEGQNVTLSCEQNLNHDAMYWYRQDPGQGLRLIYYSQIVNDFQKGDIAEGYSVSREKKESFPLTVTSAQKNPTAFYLCASGRAGSSYNEQFFGPGTRLTVL.

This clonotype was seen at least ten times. The DNA of the CDR3 is TGCAGCGTCAAGGGGACAGGGGGCGTAGATACGCAGTATTTT. It yields the protein CSVKGTGGVDTQYF. The chain employs TRBV29-1 and TRBJ2-3; 12 bases match TRBD1. This CDR3 is 14 amino acids long. With V trimmed by 6 bases and J by 5 bases, 6 bases remained unmatched. The V gene's germline CDR1 is SQVTM and CDR2 ANQGSEA.

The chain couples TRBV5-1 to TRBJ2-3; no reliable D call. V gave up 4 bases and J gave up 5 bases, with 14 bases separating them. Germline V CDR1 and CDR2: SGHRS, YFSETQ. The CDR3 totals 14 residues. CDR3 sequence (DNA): TGCGCCAGCAGCGCCCCCGAAGGTGGAGATACGCAGTATTTT. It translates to CASSAPEGGDTQYF.

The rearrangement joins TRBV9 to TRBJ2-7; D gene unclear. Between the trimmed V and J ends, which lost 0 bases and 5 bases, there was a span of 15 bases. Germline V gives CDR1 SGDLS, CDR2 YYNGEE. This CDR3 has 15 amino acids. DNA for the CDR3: TGTGCCAGCAGCGTAGATCCGGGCCTCCCTGACGAGCAGTACTTC. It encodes CASSVDPGLPDEQYF. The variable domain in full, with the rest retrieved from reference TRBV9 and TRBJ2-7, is DSGVTQTPKHLITATGQRVTLRCSPRSGDLSVYWYQQSLDQGLQFLIQYYNGEERAKGNILERFSAQQFPDLHSELNLSSLELGDSALYFCASSVDPGLPDEQYFGPGTRLTVT.